This TCR beta chain emerged from a study of T-cell reconstitution after alpha-beta-depleted transplantation in children. Findings and limits, study-wide: Some patients' high day-60 TCRbeta diversity was traced to surviving recipient T cells and thymic progenitors. Several hundred expanded graft clones reportedly were the source of alpha-beta T cells about two months after transplant. One year post-transplant, T-cell counts and diversity were largely derived from T cells produced anew.

During its preparation, the TCRbeta library received unique molecular identifiers. TCRdb fed the PCR reads into MiXCR, producing one record per CDR3 protein. The table has 490,000 or so distinct CDR3 sequences, 8% to 11% seen once. This clonotype was seen many times. The antigen remains unidentified. The sample consisted of PBMCs, taken before TCRalphabeta/CD19-depleted stem cell transplant. The clonotype originates from a child aged 2 to 15 with inherited bone marrow failure, due to receive a stem cell transplant.

The CDR3 protein is CASSFGQPYGYTF. The CDR3, as DNA: TGTGCCAGCAGCTTCGGACAGCCGTATGGCTACACCTTC. The chain couples TRBV7-9 to TRBJ1-2, with D possibly matching TRBD1 (6 bases). The germline CDR1 and CDR2 sequences are SEHNR and FQNEAQ (reference sequence). This CDR3 has 13 residues. The V gene lost 3 bases and the J gene lost 5 bases, with 10 bases spanning the gap.